A selection of T cell receptor beta chains follows, all from one sample in a study of response to subunit inactivated influenza vaccine. TCRdb redid the calling of the RT-PCR reads with MiXCR, one entry per CDR3 protein. The sample holds 280,000 or so distinct CDR3 sequences, around a fifth seen once. The input for sequencing was PBMCs from blood, taken about 20 months after vaccination. The receptors shown here come from a man between 45 and 75 years old who received an inactivated influenza vaccine. Each CDR3 is given with its conserved first and last residue. Each record gives: CDR3 length, V gene, J gene, CDR3 protein.

14	TRBV28	TRBJ2-7	CASTTGQGLYEQYF
14	TRBV30	TRBJ2-5	CAWSVLGNQETQYF
18	TRBV18	TRBJ1-2	CASSPPVQGGAEDYGYTF
14	TRBV7-8	TRBJ2-2	CASSLGLLAGELFF
14	TRBV29-1	TRBJ1-1	CSVRSGGWDTEAFF
15	TRBV20-1	TRBJ2-7	CSARKGQFFSYEQYF
15	TRBV30	TRBJ2-5	CAWSTGTSGAETQYF
15	TRBV25-1	TRBJ2-7	CASRSDRDRSYEQYF
15	TRBV9	TRBJ1-2	CASSVDPGGTYGYTF
14	TRBV20-1	TRBJ1-1	CSANPPWMNTEAFF
16	TRBV2	TRBJ1-2	CASSEVGASRIYGYTF
15	TRBV11-1	TRBJ2-1	CASSLGRGRRNEQFF
15	TRBV6-1	TRBJ1-5	CASSLRQAQNQPQHF
14	TRBV3-1	TRBJ1-3	CASSQDHFGNTIYF